This TCR beta chain was obtained from a study of response to subunit inactivated influenza vaccine. MiXCR, applied by TCRdb to the RT-PCR reads, yields one record per CDR3 protein. This table holds around 790,000 distinct CDR3 sequences, approximately 21% found once. The V end lost 3 bases, the J end lost 3 bases, and 15 bases lay between the germline ends. From germline, CDR1 is MNHEY and CDR2 SVGAGI. This CDR3 is built from 15 residues. V gene TRBV6-5 combines with J gene TRBJ2-7, with D unclear. The material sequenced was PBMCs from blood, taken 4 to 6 days after vaccination. The receptor was derived from a man aged 50 to 59 who received an inactivated influenza vaccine. CDR3 in amino acids: CASSYKYDSGYEQYF. In DNA form, the CDR3 reads TGTGCCAGCAGTTATAAGTACGACTCCGGCTACGAGCAGTACTTC.